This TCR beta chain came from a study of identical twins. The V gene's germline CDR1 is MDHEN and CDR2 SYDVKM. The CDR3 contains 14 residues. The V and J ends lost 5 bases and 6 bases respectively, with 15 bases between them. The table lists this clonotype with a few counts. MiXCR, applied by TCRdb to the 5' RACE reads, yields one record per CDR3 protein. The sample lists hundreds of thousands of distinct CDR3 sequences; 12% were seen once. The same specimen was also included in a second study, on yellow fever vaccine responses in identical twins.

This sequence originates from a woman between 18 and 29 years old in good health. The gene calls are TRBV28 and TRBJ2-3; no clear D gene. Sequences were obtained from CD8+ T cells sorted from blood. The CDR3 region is CASSPSTLKDTQYF. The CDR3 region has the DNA TGTGCCAGCAGTCCCTCGACTCTGAAGGATACGCAGTATTTT. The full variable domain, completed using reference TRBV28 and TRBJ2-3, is DVKVTQSSRYLVKRTGEKVFLECVQDMDHENMFWYRQDPGLGLRLIYFSYDVKMKEKGDIPEGYSVSREKKERFSLILESASTNQTSMYLCASSPSTLKDTQYFGPGTRLTVL.